This T cell receptor beta chain was sequenced for a study of vaccination effects on CD4 cells after COVID-19. Whole-study context: Post-vaccine samples followed the second dose by a median of 72 days. Study results and limitations: Clones of infection and vaccine origin contracted markedly late after vaccination.

Method: immunoSEQ multiplex PCR; TCRdb's copy keeps in-frame clones and lacks some. The sample consists of tens of thousands of clones, approximately 76% of them appearing once. With regard to this clone: Its target is not known.

After expansion with viral peptide pools in the ViraFEST assay, antigen-specific CD4+ T cells were sequenced. Subsequent to roughly 10 days of culture, CD4+ T cells were isolated. Vaccine administered to participants consisted of two doses of either BNT162b2 or mRNA-1273. Among the vaccine recipients, none had a prior SARS-CoV-2 infection, and nucleocapsid antibodies were negative. They grew under 2.5 million PBMC in each well, adding 8.5 to 10 IU/ml IL-2 and around 9.6 ug/ml peptides. The germline V and J ends were trimmed by 0 bases and 1 base, with 7 bases remaining between them. The CDR3 covers 14 residues. Germline loops: CDR1 MNHEY, CDR2 SVGAGI.

This clonotype originated in a human donor who received a COVID-19 vaccine. This chain joins TRBV6-5 and TRBJ2-7; D is ambiguous. Sequenced material: CD4+ T cells from PBMCs cultured with HCoV-229E spike peptides, taken after COVID-19 vaccination. The CDR3 bases are TGTGCCAGCAGTTACTCGGCTGAGTCCTACGAGCAGTACTTC. Its translation is CASSYSAESYEQYF.